The rows below give T cell receptor beta chains drawn from one sample of a study of CD4 T cells in relation to SARS-CoV-2 and coronaviruses. Their antigen targets remain unknown. The data were produced by immunoSEQ multiplex PCR, yet TCRdb's version contains in-frame clones alone and is incomplete. Among more than 20,000 clones listed, roughly 73% were seen once. Material: CD4+ T cells from PBMCs, cultured in vitro. Receptors originate from a human donor in good health. Each CDR3 is given with its conserved first and last residue. Each record gives: CDR3 DNA, CDR3 protein, V gene, J gene, clone size, D gene. A D gene is named only where the DNA matches it firmly. A clone size is listed for some rows: how often the clone was seen (once, few, many), or a class if it is expanded.

TGTGCCAGCGCGGTAGATATCTACGAGCAGTACTTC	CASAVDIYEQYF	TRBV6-4	TRBJ2-7	once	.
TGCAGTGCTAGAGGAGACTACGAGCAGTACTTC	CSARGDYEQYF	TRBV20-1	TRBJ2-7	few	.
TGTGCCAGCTCCTATAATGGACAGGGGGCCGATCAGCCCCAGCATTTT	CASSYNGQGADQPQHF	TRBV18	TRBJ1-5	.	TRBD1
TGCGCCAGTTCCGGAGAGACCCAGTACTTC	CASSGETQYF	TRBV5-1	TRBJ2-5	.	.
TGTGCCAGCAGCTTAGCAGTGTCTAGCACAGATACGCAGTATTTT	CASSLAVSSTDTQYF	TRBV13	TRBJ2-3	.	.
TGTGCCAGCAGCACCACAGGGGGGGGGAGCAATCAGCCCCAGCATTTT	CASSTTGGGSNQPQHF	TRBV28	TRBJ1-5	.	TRBD1
TGCGCCAGCAGTCGCCCCGGGGGGGAGCAGTACTTC	CASSRPGGEQYF	TRBV5-1	TRBJ2-7	.	TRBD2
TGTGCCAGCAGGGAAGGGGGTTCTGGAAACACCATATATTTT	CASREGGSGNTIYF	TRBV6-1	TRBJ1-3	.	.
TGTGCCAGCGGGGACGGGAACACCGGGGAGCTGTTTTTT	CASGDGNTGELFF	TRBV6-5	TRBJ2-2	.	.
TGTGCCAGCAGTGAAGCGAAGGCGGGGGGCCACTTTACAGAGACCCAGTACTTC	CASSEAKAGGHFTETQYF	TRBV6-1	TRBJ2-5	.	TRBD2
TGTGCCAGCAGTTACTTGAATGAGCAGTTCTTC	CASSYLNEQFF	TRBV6-2/TRBV6-3	TRBJ2-1	.	.
TGTGCCAGCAGCGCCGGGAGCCTCTGGGGGACCCAGTACTTC	CASSAGSLWGTQYF	TRBV27	TRBJ2-5	.	.
TGTGCCAGCAGCCAAGCCAAAGCGGCGGTAGGAGAGACCCAGTACTTC	CASSQAKAAVGETQYF	TRBV3-1/TRBV3-2	TRBJ2-5	.	.
TGTGCCAGCAGCCTCGAGGTCGGGTACGAGCAGTACTTC	CASSLEVGYEQYF	TRBV2	TRBJ2-7	few	.
TGTGCCAGCTCACCAGCGAGAGGGTCGAACACTGAAGCTTTCTTT	CASSPARGSNTEAFF	TRBV18	TRBJ1-1	.	.
TGCGCCAGCAGTGAGTCGAAAGTCTACGGTGGAGATACGCAGTATTTT	CASSESKVYGGDTQYF	TRBV10-1	TRBJ2-3	few	.
TGTGCCAGCTCAGCGGGACAGGGGAACACTGAAGCTTTCTTT	CASSAGQGNTEAFF	TRBV18	TRBJ1-1	few	TRBD1
TGCAGCGCCCCACAGGGATCTGGCTATGGCTACACCTTC	CSAPQGSGYGYTF	TRBV29-1	TRBJ1-2	.	.
TGTGCCAGCAGGAAAGGGACATCCAGCACAGATACGCAGTATTTT	CASRKGTSSTDTQYF	TRBV2	TRBJ2-3	.	.
TGTGCCAGCAGTCTCCGGGACAGCGTTAACTTC	CASSLRDSVNF	TRBV28	TRBJ2-7	few	TRBD1
TGTGCCAGCAGTCCCCAGGGTATGAACACTGAAGCTTTCTTT	CASSPQGMNTEAFF	TRBV6-5	TRBJ1-1	.	.
TGTGCCAGCAGCAGGAACCTACGGTGCCCCCAAGAGACCCAGTACTTC	CASSRNLRCPQETQYF	TRBV21-1	TRBJ2-5	.	.
TGTGCCAGCAAGGGTGGGTGGAGCTCCTACAATGAGCAGTTCTTC	CASKGGWSSYNEQFF	TRBV2	TRBJ2-1	few	.
TGTGCCAGTAGATCGGACTCGACAGCAGATACGCAGTATTTT	CASRSDSTADTQYF	TRBV19	TRBJ2-3	.	.
TGTGCTAGTGGTGACTCACTTTGGGATCCGAACACTGAAGCTTTCTTT	CASGDSLWDPNTEAFF	TRBV12-5	TRBJ1-1	few	.
TGTGCCAGCAGCTTGTATCCGAATTCGGACTACGAGCAGTACTTC	CASSLYPNSDYEQYF	TRBV5-6	TRBJ2-7	.	.
TGTGCCAGCAGCCAGCGGGACAGGGCCTCTGGCTACACCTTC	CASSQRDRASGYTF	TRBV3-1/TRBV3-2	TRBJ1-2	.	TRBD1
TGTGCCAGCAGCCCCAAAGGGGGGGGAATCAATGAGCAGTTCTTC	CASSPKGGGINEQFF	TRBV3-1/TRBV3-2	TRBJ2-1	.	.
TGTGCCTGGATAGGCGGGGCCAACGTCCTGACTTTC	CAWIGGANVLTF	TRBV30	TRBJ2-6	.	.
TGTGCCAGCAGTGATAGAAGTAGCTATAATTCACCCCTCCACTTT	CASSDRSSYNSPLHF	TRBV2	TRBJ1-6	.	.
TGCGCCAGCAGCTTGTGGGACAGTCCTTCCTCCTACGAGCAGTACTTC	CASSLWDSPSSYEQYF	TRBV5-1	TRBJ2-7	.	TRBD1
TGCGCCAGCAGCTCGATGTCGGGGGCCACAGATACGCAGTATTTT	CASSSMSGATDTQYF	TRBV5-1	TRBJ2-3	few	.
TGTGCCAGCAGCCAAGTGGGGAGCGGGAGAGGGCAGTTCTTC	CASSQVGSGRGQFF	TRBV4-2	TRBJ2-1	.	TRBD2
TGTGCCACCAGTGATTCTGCGGGTAAAGAGACCCAGTACTTC	CATSDSAGKETQYF	TRBV24-1	TRBJ2-5	once	.
TGCGCCAGCAGTTCAGGGAGGTCTAGCGCACAGCAAGAGACCCAGTACTTC	CASSSGRSSAQQETQYF	TRBV5-1	TRBJ2-5	once	.
TGTGCCAGCAGTTACCCCCGGGACAGGGGACAAGAGACCCAGTACTTC	CASSYPRDRGQETQYF	TRBV6-5	TRBJ2-5	.	TRBD1
TGTGCCAGCAGCCCGCGGGACACCATGAACACTGAAGCTTTCTTT	CASSPRDTMNTEAFF	TRBV5-8	TRBJ1-1	.	.
TGTGCCAGCAGCGTAGGGACGGCCTCCTACGAGCAGTACTTC	CASSVGTASYEQYF	TRBV9	TRBJ2-7	few	.
TGTGCCAGCAGCTTTGACAGGGGGAATGAAAAACTGTTTTTT	CASSFDRGNEKLFF	TRBV7-2	TRBJ1-4	once	TRBD1
TGTGCCAGCAGCTTGGGAACGGGGGGGTACCAAGAGACCCAGTACTTC	CASSLGTGGYQETQYF	TRBV5-4	TRBJ2-5	once	TRBD2
TGTGCCAGCAGGTTCCCCCGGCGGGGGGTGAGCACCGGGGAGCTGTTTTTT	CASRFPRRGVSTGELFF	TRBV11-2	TRBJ2-2	.	TRBD2
TGTGCCAGTAGGACAGGCAGCTCCTATAATTCACCCCTCCACTTT	CASRTGSSYNSPLHF	TRBV19	TRBJ1-6	.	.
TGTGCCAGCAGTGAAGCGATGGACGAGCAGTACTTC	CASSEAMDEQYF	TRBV6-1	TRBJ2-7	.	.
TGTGCCATCACAACCGCGGTTGGGGCGAATGAGCAGTTCTTC	CAITTAVGANEQFF	TRBV10-3	TRBJ2-1	.	.
TGTGCCTGGAGAGAGACTGGGTTCTATGGCTACACCTTC	CAWRETGFYGYTF	TRBV30	TRBJ1-2	.	.
TGTGCCAGCAGATGGGGGCTAGCGGCCCCGAAAGACACCGGGGAGCTGTTTTTT	CASRWGLAAPKDTGELFF	TRBV12-1	TRBJ2-2	.	.
TGTGCTAGTGGCCTCCTGGGCAGCCCAATAGCCAAAAACATTCAGTACTTC	CASGLLGSPIAKNIQYF	TRBV12-5	TRBJ2-4	.	.